The following is a T cell receptor (beta chain) sequence with its context. In this sample, this clonotype turned up a few times. Its antigen is still unknown. No quality values exist for individual bases; no much larger clone is one base distant. The record originates from a study of CD8 T cells in ankylosing spondylitis (dated by TCRdb to the late 2010s). Regarding the research as a whole: The study profiled T cell receptor beta repertoires in healthy donors and ankylosing spondylitis patients to find disease-linked TCR variants. The whole study cohort included over 85 healthy donors and 25 ankylosing spondylitis patients. Peripheral blood samples were taken, and synovial fluid was additionally collected from ankylosing spondylitis patients.

From the germline V gene (reference sequence), CDR1 is LGHDT and CDR2 is YNNKEL. Trimming leaves V shorter by 3 bases and J shorter by 8 bases, with the junction holding 8 bases beyond the gene matches. Reading from cysteine to phenylalanine, the CDR3 counts 15 amino acids. Here the CDR3 DNA is all that survives: 45 bases in frame from base 1. Instrument on record: Illumina HiSeq 2500. Quantitative 5'-RACE with molecular barcodes was the method used to prepare the TCR beta libraries. Per the original workflow: A new computational method based on a probabilistic model of VDJ rearrangement was used to identify disease-linked TCR variants. In-frame beta chains were kept once TCRdb had trimmed the public reads at Q25 with fastp and called clones with MiXCR. Under each unique CDR3 protein, matching rows form one entry showing the most common genes and DNA. None of the V and J calls come from the authors' own analysis; TCRdb made them. This sample gives about 700,000 distinct CDR3 sequences in total; over 15% of them show up just once. 15% to 20% of the sample is held by the ten biggest clonotypes.

What the work shows at the level of the full study, not this receptor alone: Some motif variants had previously been reported in the synovial fluid and blood of reactive arthritis patients, which suggests shared mechanisms of disease initiation. A CD8+ phenotype was shown by the disease-linked clones, which were found at relatively low frequencies in peripheral blood. Blood from ankylosing spondylitis patients appeared to be characterized by a TCR beta motif made up of seven or eight highly homologous amino acid variants. The disease-linked clones were reported as significantly enriched in matched synovial fluid samples from ankylosing spondylitis patients.

Sequencing input: blood, either unsorted or a sorted T cell fraction (not recorded which). The rearranged segments are TRBV3-1 and TRBJ1-4; a stretch of 8 junction bases matches TRBD1. The source of this sequence is a male donor with ankylosing spondylitis. At the DNA level, the sequence is TGTGCCAGCAGCCAGGTTACAGGGGGTTCGGAAAAACTGTTTTTT. Translated, this is CASSQVTGGSEKLFF.